This entry describes one T cell receptor (beta chain). The length of the CDR3 is 13 residues. Germline values: CDR1 LGHDT, CDR2 YNNKEL (reference sequence). V lost 5 bases, J lost 2 bases, and 9 bases lay in between. TCR beta CDR3 regions were amplified from RNA transcripts. The primer set for the first-round RT-PCR of the TCR CDR3 was HTBI. MiXCR, run by TCRdb on the multiplex PCR reads, gives a single entry per CDR3 protein. The sample consists of 530,000 or so distinct CDR3 sequences, roughly 24% of them appearing once. These data belong to a study of T cells in Graves' hyperthyroidism and ophthalmopathy. With duration under 3 months, ophthalmopathy was active: Clinical Activity Score at least 3, NOSPECS at least 4. The authors took PBMCs from 10 ml fresh peripheral blood.

The source of this sequence is a woman in her 30s with Graves' ophthalmopathy. V gene TRBV3-1 combines with J gene TRBJ1-1; no clear D. Sequencing was carried out using blood. CDR3 in amino acids: CASSSPSNTEAFF. DNA for the CDR3: TGTGCCAGCAGCTCACCGTCTAACACTGAAGCTTTCTTT. Complete variable domain (other parts from reference TRBV3-1 and TRBJ1-1): DTAVSQTPKYLVTQMGNDKSIKCEQNLGHDTMYWYKQDSKKFLKIMFSYNNKELIINETVPNRFSPKSPDKAHLNLHINSLELGDSAVYFCASSSPSNTEAFFGQGTRLTVV.